These 28 T cell receptor beta chains came from one sample sequenced in a study of blood T cell repertoires in COVID-19. Sequencing used immunoSEQ multiplex PCR; TCRdb keeps in-frame clones, though not all of them. The table has over 250,000 clones, around 88% seen once; the top ten hold about an eighth. Specimen: peripheral blood. The receptors shown here come from a woman in her seventies with COVID-19, enrolled during active disease.

The chain links TRBV24-1 to TRBJ2-5; the match to TRBD1 covers 10 bases. The CDR3 consists of 15 residues. Unmatched junction bases numbered 6, after V lost 4 bases and J lost 5 bases. Per the germline V gene, CDR1 is KGHDR and CDR2 is SFDVKD. CDR3: CATSERTGGRETQYF. The CDR3, as DNA: TGTGCCACCAGTGAAAGGACAGGGGGACGGGAGACCCAGTACTTC.

The chain combines TRBV27 with TRBJ2-3; 11 nucleotides align to TRBD2. The CDR3 spans 15 residues. V lost 5 bases, J lost 8 bases, and 9 bases stayed unmatched. The V gene's germline CDR1 is MNHEY and CDR2 SMNVEV (reference sequence). This CDR3 is CASSPSTSGALTQYF. The DNA of the CDR3 is TGTGCCAGCAGTCCCTCGACTAGCGGGGCCCTTACGCAGTATTTT.

The chain recombines TRBV2 with TRBJ2-2; D is undetermined. Deletions cut 4 bases from V and 4 bases from J, with 7 bases between. This CDR3 is built from 13 residues. Germline V lookup: CDR1 SNHLY, CDR2 FYNNEI. The CDR3 loop is CASSVSSTGELFF. The CDR3 DNA follows: TGTGCCAGCAGTGTGAGCTCCACCGGGGAGCTGTTTTTT.

The gene calls are TRBV4-2 and TRBJ2-3; D call uncertain. V was pared by 0 bases and J by 0 bases, with 4 bases between. The CDR3 has 14 amino acids. Looked up from germline, CDR1 is LGHNA and CDR2 is YNFKEQ. CDR3 coding DNA: TGTGCCAGCAGCCAAGATTCGAGCACAGATACGCAGTATTTT. Protein product: CASSQDSSTDTQYF.

The CDR3: CASSLPGQGNEKLFF. CDR3 in DNA: TGCGCCAGCAGCCTACCGGGACAGGGTAATGAAAAACTGTTTTTT. The rearrangement joins TRBV5-1 to TRBJ1-4; TRBD1 matches 9 bases. Germline V gives CDR1 SGHRS, CDR2 YFSETQ. This CDR3 region has 15 residues. The V and J ends lost 4 bases and 4 bases, in that order; junction bases with no gene match: 5.

The chain uses TRBV20-1 and TRBJ1-5; perhaps TRBD1 as D (6 bases). V lost 3 bases to trimming and J lost 3 bases, with 9 bases between them. This CDR3 comprises 13 residues. The germline V gene has CDR1 DFQATT and CDR2 SNEGSKA (reference sequence). CDR3 DNA sequence: TGCAGTGCTAGTACAGGGACCAATCAGCCCCAGCATTTT. The encoded protein is CSASTGTNQPQHF.

The table lists this clone with a count of one. The chain is built from TRBV5-1 and TRBJ1-2, with 8 bases aligning to TRBD1. This CDR3 is built from 17 residues. J was trimmed by 6 bases and V by 3 bases; bases with no gene match: 16. CDR1 and CDR2 (germline): SGHRS, YFSETQ. The CDR3 sequence is CASSYSSRGPGDDGYTF. The CDR3 DNA follows: TGCGCCAGCAGCTATTCGTCCAGGGGGCCGGGAGACGATGGCTACACCTTC.

The V gene is TRBV9, the J gene TRBJ2-3, with a possible D match to TRBD1 (5 bases). Trimming shortened V by 4 bases and J by 2 bases, and 23 bases separated the two germline ends. The CDR3 covers 18 residues. Looked up from germline, CDR1 is SGDLS and CDR2 is YYNGEE. CDR3 DNA sequence: TGTGCCAGCAGCCCCCAAGGGGCGCCCGCCTTGGTCACAGATACGCAGTATTTT. This encodes CASSPQGAPALVTDTQYF.

The chain couples TRBV30 to TRBJ2-7; D possibly corresponds to TRBD1 (6 bases). Germline V CDR1 and CDR2: GTSNPN, SVGIG (reference sequence). The V and J ends lost 7 bases and 0 bases respectively, with 19 bases between them. The CDR3 contains 15 residues. CDR3 bases: TGTGCCTACGCGCGGTCCGGGACATTCTCCTACGAGCAGTACTTC. It codes for CAYARSGTFSYEQYF.

The V call is TRBV2, the J call TRBJ1-2, with 9 bases matching TRBD1. V lost 7 bases and J lost 3; bases outside the gene matches: 6. Germline CDR1 SNHLY, CDR2 FYNNEI. This CDR3 comprises 14 residues. For the CDR3, the DNA is TGTGCCAGCAATACAGGGGGCGGTGACTATGGCTACACCTTC. Translation gives CASNTGGGDYGYTF.

The chain employs TRBV30 and TRBJ1-5; 8 bases map to TRBD1. V shed 1 base and J 7 bases; nucleotides not matched to a gene: 9. The V gene's germline CDR1 is GTSNPN and CDR2 SVGIG (reference sequence). The CDR3 loop spans 15 amino acids. CDR3 protein: CAWSAAGGGGQPQHF. In nucleotides, the CDR3 is TGTGCCTGGAGTGCGGCAGGGGGCGGAGGGCAGCCCCAGCATTTT.

V usage is TRBV5-8 and J usage is TRBJ2-2, with 11 bases identical to TRBD1. Germline V gene sequence: CDR1 SGHTS, CDR2 YDEGEE. The CDR3 loop spans 17 amino acids. J lost 4 bases, V lost 0 bases, and 5 bases had no gene match. The CDR3 here is CASSLVVGTGGTGELFF. CDR3 DNA: TGTGCCAGCAGCTTGGTGGTCGGGACAGGGGGCACCGGGGAGCTGTTTTTT.

This clone has only one observation. The genes are TRBV12-3 or TRBV12-4 and TRBJ1-6, with TRBD1 as a possible D gene (5 bases). Deletions cut 7 bases from V and 7 bases from J, with 5 bases between. The CDR3 loop spans 11 amino acids. The CDR3 sequence: CASKGNSPLHF. The CDR3 DNA reads TGTGCCAGCAAGGGGAATTCACCCCTCCACTTT.

CDR3 in amino acids: CASSEGIGQESSGDTQYF. CDR3 nucleotide sequence: TGTGCCAGCAGCGAGGGGATTGGACAGGAGTCTAGTGGAGATACGCAGTATTTT. The chain carries TRBV9 and TRBJ2-3, with TRBD1 identical over 7 bases. The CDR3 extends over 18 amino acids. Germline assignment: CDR1 SGDLS and CDR2 YYNGEE. The trim removed 3 bases at V and 5 bases at J, leaving 18 bases unmatched.

DNA for the CDR3: TGCGCCAGCAGCTTGTTGGCAGACTCTGGAAACACCATATATTTT. The encoded protein is CASSLLADSGNTIYF. The chain recombines TRBV5-1 with TRBJ1-3; D gene unclear. The CDR3 is 15 amino acids. In germline, CDR1 is SGHRS, CDR2 YFSETQ. Trimming pared 1 base from V and 0 bases from J, leaving 8 bases between. Full variable domain (outside the CDR3, taken from reference TRBV5-1 and TRBJ1-3): KAGVTQTPRYLIKTRGQQVTLSCSPISGHRSVSWYQQTPGQGLQFLFEYFSETQRNKGNFPGRFSGRQFSNSRSEMNVSTLELGDSALYLCASSLLADSGNTIYFGEGSWLTVV.

V gene TRBV7-2 combines with J gene TRBJ1-4, with 8 bases identical to TRBD1. The germline V gene encodes CDR1 SGHTA and CDR2 FQGNSA. This CDR3 has 15 amino acids. J was trimmed by 5 bases and V by 3 bases; bases with no gene match: 5. This chain's CDR3 is CASSFGDRWNEKLFF. DNA of the CDR3: TGTGCCAGCAGCTTTGGGGACAGGTGGAATGAAAAACTGTTTTTT. The entire variable domain, with the rest obtained from reference TRBV7-2 and TRBJ1-4, is as follows: GAGVSQSPSNKVTEKGKDVELRCDPISGHTALYWYRQSLGQGLEFLIYFQGNSAPDKSGLPSDRFSAERTGGSVSTLTIQRTQQEDSAVYLCASSFGDRWNEKLFFGSGTQLSVL.

This clone was recorded only once. This chain connects TRBV4-1 to TRBJ2-5; a weak D match, TRBD2 (5 bases). CDR1 MGHRA and CDR2 YSYEKL come from the germline V gene. Between the trimmed V and J ends, which lost 2 bases and 0 bases, there was a span of 19 bases. The CDR3 has 18 residues. The CDR3 DNA reads TGCGCCAGCAGCCAATCCTACCCCTCCCCGGGGAACCAAGAGACCCAGTACTTC. Amino acid sequence: CASSQSYPSPGNQETQYF.

The V call is TRBV12-5, the J call TRBJ1-5, with unresolved D. In germline, CDR1 is LGHNT, CDR2 FRNRAP. The CDR3 is made up of 13 amino acids. V gave up 5 bases and J gave up 2 bases, with 7 bases separating them. The CDR3 bases are TGTGCTAGTGGTCCAGCGGGCAATCAGCCCCAGCATTTT. This encodes CASGPAGNQPQHF. Full variable domain (outside the CDR3, taken from reference TRBV12-5 and TRBJ1-5): DARVTQTPRHKVTEMGQEVTMRCQPILGHNTVFWYRQTMMQGLELLAYFRNRAPLDDSGMPKDRFSAEMPDATLATLKIQPSEPRDSAVYFCASGPAGNQPQHFGDGTRLSIL.

This chain joins TRBV7-3 and TRBJ2-1, with D uncertain. Trimming removed 5 bases at V and 4 bases at J, with 15 bases between. This CDR3 region has 15 residues. Germline V CDR1 and CDR2: SGHTA, FQGTGA. CDR3 in amino acids: CASSPRQGRYNEQFF. DNA for the CDR3: TGTGCCAGCAGCCCTCGACAAGGTAGATACAATGAGCAGTTCTTC.

For this clone: One junction end does not reproduce the germline sequence, and a read error may be involved. The rearrangement joins TRBV18 to TRBJ1-6; D not certain. CDR3 length: 16 residues. Germline V gene sequence: CDR1 KGHSH, CDR2 LQKENI. Here the CDR3 reads CASSSPGEGPNSPLHF. In DNA form, the CDR3 reads TGTGCCAGCTCATCACCCGGTGAGGGCCCAAATTCACCCCTCCACTTT.

The count of this clone is one. In this CDR3 the conserved last residue, phenylalanine or tryptophan, is missing, so a read error is likely. Because the CDR3's place on the DNA is in doubt, the DNA is left out and the CDR3 is given as listed by TCRdb. The V call is TRBV19, the J call TRBJ1-2. Germline CDR1 reads LNHDA; CDR2 reads SQIVND (reference sequence). The CDR3 region is 8 residues in length, termini included. CDR3 sequence: CASSIAVS.

The chain joins TRBV5-4 to TRBJ2-1; 10 bases align to TRBD2. Unmatched junction bases numbered 13, after V lost 4 bases and J lost 0 bases. CDR3 length: 19 amino acids. The germline CDR1 and CDR2 sequences are SGHNT and YYREEE (reference sequence). The CDR3 nucleotides are TGTGCCAGCAGCCCCGGGGCTAGCGGGGGCCCCAGCTCCTACAATGAGCAGTTCTTC. Encoded protein: CASSPGASGGPSSYNEQFF.

The V call is TRBV12-3 or TRBV12-4, the J call TRBJ2-1, with D unresolved. With 3 bases removed from V and 3 bases from J, the gap between germline ends came to 6 bases. CDR3 length: 13 residues. The CDR3 loop reads CASSFGFYNEQFF. The CDR3 nucleotides are TGTGCCAGCAGTTTTGGCTTCTACAATGAGCAGTTCTTC.

The sample holds a few counts of this clone. The chain has TRBV19 and TRBJ1-1; D unclear. CDR1 and CDR2 from the germline V gene are LNHDA and SQIVND (reference sequence). Trimming pared 7 bases from V and 0 bases from J, leaving 9 bases between. This CDR3 has 13 amino acids. CDR3 nucleotides: TGTGCCAGTAAAGTAGCCCTGAACACTGAAGCTTTCTTT. Translated: CASKVALNTEAFF.

The rearrangement links TRBV5-6 to TRBJ2-3; D not certain. Trimming took off 4 bases at V and 3 bases at J, with 3 bases between the two ends. The CDR3 length is 11 residues. From germline, CDR1 is SGHDT and CDR2 YYEEEE. CDR3 protein: CASSRTDTQYF. CDR3 nucleotide sequence: TGTGCCAGCAGCCGGACAGATACGCAGTATTTT.

This CDR3 is CAVSGGIDGELFF. The CDR3 nucleotides are TGTGCCGTAAGCGGGGGAATCGACGGGGAGCTGTTTTTT. J is TRBJ2-2 and V is TRBV9, with TRBD2 matching over 8 bases. V lost 10 bases to trimming and J lost 7 bases; unmatched junction nucleotides: 9. CDR3 length: 13 residues. Germline CDR1 reads SGDLS; CDR2 reads YYNGEE.

The chain uses TRBV4-2 and TRBJ2-7, with 9 bases fitting TRBD1. Germline CDR1 and CDR2: LGHNA and YNFKEQ. The V and J ends lost 2 bases and 3 bases, in that order; junction bases with no gene match: 2. CDR3 size: 14 residues. CDR3: CASSQRTGDYEQYF. Written as DNA, the CDR3 is TGTGCCAGCAGCCAAAGGACAGGGGACTACGAGCAGTACTTC.

The chain carries TRBV30 and TRBJ1-2; no definite D call. The germline V and J ends were trimmed by 2 bases and 1 base, with 8 bases remaining between them. CDR3 length: 13 amino acids. Germline V gene sequence: CDR1 GTSNPN, CDR2 SVGIG (reference sequence). The chain's CDR3 is CAWSPSFNYGYTF. The CDR3 bases are TGTGCCTGGAGTCCAAGCTTTAACTATGGCTACACCTTC.